This paragraph reports one TCR beta chain. Antigen specificity is unknown. Amplification used 60 Vbeta primers and 13 Jbeta primers. In the study's own analysis: Later work found 65 million to 100 million unique TCR beta chains, with about 10 million shared. This table comes from immunoSEQ multiplex PCR, and its TCRdb copy is limited to in-frame clones, with some not included. V and J calls and clone size are as listed in that table; D and trimming were resolved from the DNA. The table records about 180,000 clones, around 80% of them present only once. Each donor's status was that of a healthy bone marrow donor. The entry originates in a study of cytomegalovirus exposure and HLA in healthy donors. Looking at the study overall: The early release's HLA-typed donors yielded some 85 million unique TCRs.

Study-level findings and limits: Trimming of TCR beta V- and J-genes showed a link, identified in a later analysis, to a missense DCLRE1C variant.

The sequence was collected from a woman between 40 and 50 years old in good health and CMV-seronegative. Source material: PBMCs.

The CDR3 DNA reads as TGTGCCAGCAGCCCCCAGGGCAATATACAAGAGACCCAGTACTTC. It codes for CASSPQGNIQETQYF. This chain uses TRBV5-4 with TRBJ2-5; a possible D gene is TRBD1 (5 bases). The germline V gene has CDR1 SGHNT and CDR2 YYREEE (reference sequence). There are 15 residues in the CDR3. V was shortened by 4 bases and J by 2 bases, with 15 bases between the two germline ends. Full variable domain (missing parts from reference TRBV5-4 and TRBJ2-5): ETGVTQSPTHLIKTRGQQVTLRCSSQSGHNTVSWYQQALGQGPQFIFQYYREEENGRGNFPPRFSGLQFPNYSSELNVNALELDDSALYLCASSPQGNIQETQYFGPGTRLLVL.